The clone carrying this T cell receptor beta chain has just one count. Its antigen is as yet unknown. The data derive from a study of T cells in tuberculosis. General study results and limits: Shorter CDR3-alpha in active tuberculosis partly drove smaller distances. Using the GMM-specific repertoire gave around 90% accuracy versus around 70% with motifs.

This table comes from immunoSEQ multiplex PCR, and its TCRdb copy is limited to in-frame clones, with some not included. Here the sample spans 25,000 to 40,000 clones, about 85% being singletons. Sample time point: new active TB diagnosis, blood taken before or within 7 days of starting treatment. V dropped 0 bases and J dropped 2 bases, with 13 bases sitting between them. From germline, CDR1 is SGHVS and CDR2 FQNEAQ. CDR3 size: 16 residues. This specimen consisted of PBMCs, obtained at tuberculosis diagnosis. This receptor was taken from an adult with tuberculosis. The chain combines TRBV7-8 with TRBJ1-1; D is unresolved. DNA of the CDR3: TGTGCCAGCAGCTTAGCGTTCTACGGAGTTAACACTGAAGCTTTCTTT. Translating it yields CASSLAFYGVNTEAFF.